The 28 T cell receptor beta chains below all came from one sample that was sequenced in a study of cytomegalovirus exposure and HLA in healthy donors. Use of 60 Vbeta and 13 Jbeta primers characterized the PCR. Clones were sequenced by immunoSEQ multiplex PCR, and TCRdb holds only the in-frame ones, with some missing. Of 170,000 or so clones listed, about 80% were seen once; the top ten hold about 2%. Sequenced sample: PBMCs. The source is a woman between 25 and 40 years old in good health and CMV-seronegative.

This sequence joins TRBV11-2 and TRBJ2-7; TRBD1 aligns across 10 bases. In germline, CDR1 is SGHAT, CDR2 FQNNGV. The junction had 12 bases not matched to a gene; V was cut back by 4 bases and J by 3 bases. The CDR3 runs 17 residues. CDR3 coding DNA: TGTGCCAGCAGCTCTCAATCTCCGGGACAGGGGTACTACGAGCAGTACTTC. As protein: CASSSQSPGQGYYEQYF.

This chain uses TRBV19 with TRBJ2-2; no firm D call. V was pared by 4 bases and J by 6 bases, with 6 bases between. The CDR3 runs to 12 residues. In germline, CDR1 is LNHDA, CDR2 SQIVND (reference sequence). CDR3: CASSNRAGELFF. CDR3 DNA sequence: TGTGCCAGTAGTAATCGCGCCGGGGAGCTGTTTTTT.

This clone was counted between two and nine times. V gene TRBV7-9 combines with J gene TRBJ1-4; TRBD1 might be the D (5 bases). This CDR3 contains 14 residues. Germline assignment: CDR1 SEHNR and CDR2 FQNEAQ (reference sequence). Trimming shortened V by 7 bases and J by 7 bases, and 16 bases separated the two germline ends. The CDR3 nucleotides read TGTGCCAGCACCAACAGGAATTCAGGTGAAAAACTGTTTTTT. Translated: CASTNRNSGEKLFF.

This clone was picked up a small number of times. The genes are TRBV7-2 and TRBJ2-7; TRBD2 might be the D (5 bases). With 1 base removed from V and 1 base from J, the gap between germline ends came to 23 bases. In germline, CDR1 is SGHTA, CDR2 FQGNSA. The CDR3 consists of 19 residues. This CDR3 is CASSLGRGLEGMGSYEQYF. The CDR3 DNA reads as TGTGCCAGCAGCTTAGGCCGGGGTTTAGAGGGTATGGGGTCCTACGAGCAGTACTTC.

As DNA, the CDR3 is TGTGCCAGCAACAAACTAGCGGGGGGACCCTACGAGCAGTACTTC. Translated: CASNKLAGGPYEQYF. This chain links TRBV27 with TRBJ2-7; 12 bases line up with TRBD2. This CDR3 spans 15 amino acids. The V gene end was trimmed by 7 bases and the J gene end by 2 bases; junction bases not matched to a gene: 6. In germline, CDR1 is MNHEY, CDR2 SMNVEV (reference sequence).

V usage is TRBV5-4 and J usage is TRBJ2-5; 16 positions agree with TRBD2. The CDR3 contains 17 residues. V was pared by 0 bases and J by 3 bases, with 2 bases of the junction left unmatched. CDR1 is SGHNT, CDR2 YYREEE, per germline (reference sequence). The CDR3 DNA reads as TGTGCCAGCAGCTTGGCAGGGACTAGCGGGAGGGAAGAGACCCAGTACTTC. Protein: CASSLAGTSGREETQYF.

This chain connects TRBV6-1 to TRBJ1-1; 8 bases fit TRBD1. Germline-derived CDR1 and CDR2 are MNHNS and SASEGT. The CDR3 is made up of 13 amino acids. The V gene end was trimmed by 6 bases and the J gene end by 0 bases; junction bases not matched to a gene: 0. The CDR3 bases are TGTGCCAGCAGGGACAGGGTGAACACTGAAGCTTTCTTT. It codes for CASRDRVNTEAFF.

The V call is TRBV28, the J call TRBJ1-5, with 9 bases aligning to TRBD1. The germline V gene encodes CDR1 MDHEN and CDR2 SYDVKM. This CDR3 spans 17 amino acids. J gave up 0 bases and V 5 bases, and 8 bases lay outside the gene matches. For the CDR3, the DNA is TGTGCCAGCAGTCCCGGGACAGGGCGATATAGCAATCAGCCCCAGCATTTT. As protein: CASSPGTGRYSNQPQHF.

The genes are TRBV9 and TRBJ2-1; 9 positions match TRBD1. V trimming: 3 bases; J trimming: 8 bases; junction bases outside the gene matches: 9. CDR1 and CDR2 from the germline V gene are SGDLS and YYNGEE. This CDR3 has 15 residues. CDR3 sequence: CASSAGTGFRDEQFF. CDR3 in DNA: TGTGCCAGCAGCGCCGGGACAGGGTTTCGGGATGAGCAGTTCTTC.

V is TRBV19 and J is TRBJ1-1, with D tentatively TRBD1 (5 bases). Per germline, CDR1 LNHDA and CDR2 SQIVND (reference sequence). Trimming pared 5 bases from V and 5 bases from J, leaving 21 bases between. The CDR3 has 16 amino acids. The CDR3: CASSSQGTGRTTEAFF. In DNA form, the CDR3 reads TGTGCCAGTAGTTCTCAGGGTACAGGCAGAACAACTGAAGCTTTCTTT.

The chain carries TRBV18 and TRBJ2-3; 8 positions match TRBD1. The V gene's germline CDR1 is KGHSH and CDR2 LQKENI. Trimming at V came to 3 bases and at J to 3 bases, leaving 5 bases not matched to a gene. This CDR3 contains 15 residues. The CDR3 reads CASSPNRGATDTQYF. In DNA, the CDR3 is TGTGCCAGCTCACCGAACAGGGGGGCGACAGATACGCAGTATTTT. Drawing the rest from reference TRBV18 and TRBJ2-3, the complete variable domain is NAGVMQNPRHLVRRRGQEARLRCSPMKGHSHVYWYRQLPEEGLKFMVYLQKENIIDESGMPKERFSAEFPKEGPSILRIQQVVRGDSAAYFCASSPNRGATDTQYFGPGTRLTVL.

The CDR3 region has the DNA TGCAGCACTCAAGGGGGGGGGCAGGATGGCTACACCTTC. Residues: CSTQGGGQDGYTF. The V call is TRBV29-1, the J call TRBJ1-2; D might be TRBD1 (6 bases). Trimming shortened V by 8 bases and J by 6 bases, and 19 bases separated the two germline ends. CDR1 is SQVTM and CDR2 is ANQGSEA in the germline V gene. The CDR3 length is 13 residues.

The chain carries TRBV2 and TRBJ2-4; D is possibly TRBD2 (7 bases). Trimming stripped 2 bases from V and 0 bases from J, with 20 bases between. Per germline, CDR1 SNHLY and CDR2 FYNNEI. This CDR3 has 19 residues. The CDR3 bases are TGTGCCAGCAGTGAATGGGGGGGGCCCCAAAAACTAGCCAAAAACATTCAGTACTTC. It is translated as CASSEWGGPQKLAKNIQYF. Full variable domain (outside the CDR3, taken from reference TRBV2 and TRBJ2-4): EPEVTQTPSHQVTQMGQEVILRCVPISNHLYFYWYRQILGQKVEFLVSFYNNEISEKSEIFDDQFSVERPDGSNFTLKIRSTKLEDSAMYFCASSEWGGPQKLAKNIQYFGAGTRLSVL.

The chain couples TRBV10-3 to TRBJ2-1; 11 bases fit TRBD2. Per germline, CDR1 ENHRY and CDR2 SYGVKD. With 3 bases clipped from V and 9 bases from J, the junction kept 16 bases outside the gene matches. The CDR3 sequence is 18 residues long. The CDR3 reads CAISDSGLAGGHGAEQFF. CDR3 DNA: TGTGCCATCAGTGATTCGGGCCTAGCGGGGGGCCATGGGGCTGAGCAGTTCTTC.

This clone was observed a few times. V and J are TRBV5-6 and TRBJ1-5; possibly TRBD1 for D (5 bases). The CDR3 runs 14 residues. CDR1 SGHDT and CDR2 YYEEEE come from the germline V gene. Trimming left V 2 bases short and J 1 base short, with 7 bases between. This CDR3 reads CASSFGGSNQPQHF. CDR3 nucleotide sequence: TGTGCCAGCAGCTTCGGGGGAAGCAATCAGCCCCAGCATTTT.

The chain recombines TRBV6-5 with TRBJ2-7; TRBD1 might be the D (6 bases). The V and J ends lost 8 bases and 1 base respectively, with 15 bases between them. The CDR3 has 14 residues. Germline values: CDR1 MNHEY, CDR2 SVGAGI. The CDR3, as DNA: TGTGCCAGCTCCGCACTACAGGGATCCTACGAGCAGTACTTC. This encodes CASSALQGSYEQYF.

The CDR3 loop is CASNGAAGLNTGELFF. The CDR3 DNA reads as TGTGCCAGCAATGGGGCAGCGGGACTGAACACCGGGGAGCTGTTTTTT. This chain uses TRBV2 with TRBJ2-2; 7 bases match TRBD2. Germline V gives CDR1 SNHLY, CDR2 FYNNEI. This CDR3 has 16 amino acids. Trimming took 7 bases from V and 1 from J; bases not matched to a gene: 9. Full variable domain (remainder filled in from reference TRBV2 and TRBJ2-2): EPEVTQTPSHQVTQMGQEVILRCVPISNHLYFYWYRQILGQKVEFLVSFYNNEISEKSEIFDDQFSVERPDGSNFTLKIRSTKLEDSAMYFCASNGAAGLNTGELFFGEGSRLTVL.

This clone was observed a handful of times. The CDR3 DNA sequence: TGTGCCAGCAGCTTAGGGACAGGGGCAGGAGATACGCAGTATTTT. The encoded protein is CASSLGTGAGDTQYF. The chain has TRBV7-9 and TRBJ2-3, with 9 bases fitting TRBD1. The CDR3 has 15 residues. Germline V gene data show CDR1 as SEHNR and CDR2 as FQNEAQ (reference sequence). Losses at the gene ends were 1 base for V and 5 bases for J; bases not matched to a gene: 4.

Note on this clone: At one boundary the junction diverges from the germline segment, which might be a read error. The chain is built from TRBV6-1 and TRBJ2-7; TRBD2 matches at 9 bases. The CDR3 runs 13 residues. Germline loops: CDR1 MNHNS, CDR2 SASEGT. CDR3 region: CAARLAATYEQCF. In nucleotides, the CDR3 is TGTGCCGCAAGACTAGCGGCCACCTACGAGCAGTGCTTC.

The rearrangement links TRBV30 to TRBJ2-5, with D perhaps TRBD2 (6 bases). The end of the DNA aligns better with TRBJ2-7, so the J call may be wrong. Germline CDR1 GTSNPN, CDR2 SVGIG (reference sequence). The CDR3 runs to 12 residues. Written as DNA, the CDR3 is TGTGCCTGGAGGGGGGGACTTTACGAGCAGTACTTC. This encodes CAWRGGLYEQYF.

The chain combines TRBV5-6 with TRBJ2-7; 7 bases line up with TRBD1. The germline CDR1 and CDR2 sequences are SGHDT and YYEEEE. V lost 3 bases and J lost 6; bases outside the gene matches: 3. CDR3 length equals 12 residues. CDR3 protein: CASSWRQGEQYF. The CDR3 DNA is TGTGCCAGCAGCTGGCGACAGGGCGAGCAGTACTTC.

V gene TRBV19 combines with J gene TRBJ1-5; D ambiguous. The CDR3 has 16 amino acids. Germline V gives CDR1 LNHDA, CDR2 SQIVND (reference sequence). V was trimmed by 3 bases and J by 4 bases, leaving 16 bases between them. As DNA, the CDR3 is TGTGCCAGTAGTATGGGAGCCGTCGGATTAAATCAGCCCCAGCATTTT. Translating gives CASSMGAVGLNQPQHF.

This chain links TRBV18 with TRBJ2-7; D might be TRBD1 (5 bases). V dropped 3 bases and J dropped 6 bases, with 15 bases sitting between them. This CDR3 comprises 14 residues. Germline-derived CDR1 and CDR2 are KGHSH and LQKENI. DNA of the CDR3: TGTGCCAGCTCACCCTTAATGAAAGGGGCCGAGCAGTACTTC. This sequence encodes CASSPLMKGAEQYF.

The rearrangement uses TRBV2 and TRBJ2-7; perhaps TRBD2 as D (6 bases). This CDR3 contains 16 residues. Germline CDR1 SNHLY, CDR2 FYNNEI. With 0 bases removed from V and 3 bases from J, the gap between germline ends came to 15 bases. CDR3 DNA sequence: TGTGCCAGCAGTGAAGCGGGCGCGGGACCGTACTACGAGCAGTACTTC. Translating it yields CASSEAGAGPYYEQYF. Full variable domain (rest looked up from reference TRBV2 and TRBJ2-7): EPEVTQTPSHQVTQMGQEVILRCVPISNHLYFYWYRQILGQKVEFLVSFYNNEISEKSEIFDDQFSVERPDGSNFTLKIRSTKLEDSAMYFCASSEAGAGPYYEQYFGPGTRLTVT.

The CDR3 spells CASSLVRGWYNEQFF. For the CDR3, the DNA is TGTGCCAGCAGCTTAGTTCGCGGGTGGTACAATGAGCAGTTCTTC. This chain links TRBV11-2 with TRBJ2-1; D might be TRBD2 (5 bases). This CDR3 is 15 amino acids long. V gave up 1 base and J gave up 4 bases, with 11 bases separating them. CDR1 and CDR2 (germline): SGHAT, FQNNGV.

V and J are TRBV5-1 and TRBJ2-1; 7 nucleotides agree with TRBD2. The CDR3 runs 14 residues. Germline CDR1 reads SGHRS; CDR2 reads YFSETQ. With 3 bases clipped from V and 4 bases from J, the junction kept 4 bases outside the gene matches. In nucleotides, the CDR3 is TGCGCCAGCAGCTCCCTAGCGGTGTACAATGAGCAGTTCTTC. It codes for CASSSLAVYNEQFF.

This clone was recorded a few times. This chain connects TRBV7-2 to TRBJ2-2; 7 nucleotides match TRBD1. CDR3 size: 15 residues. The J segment lost 4 bases and the V segment lost 6 bases, leaving 8 bases of the junction unmatched. CDR1 and CDR2 (germline): SGHTA, FQGNSA. CDR3 DNA: TGTGCCAGCAGTGAACAGGGGTCCAGCACCGGGGAGCTGTTTTTT. It specifies CASSEQGSSTGELFF.

The J gene is TRBJ2-3, the V gene TRBV6-5; unclear D gene. The CDR3 extends over 15 amino acids. The germline V gene encodes CDR1 MNHEY and CDR2 SVGAGI. The V end lost 0 bases, the J end lost 7 bases, and 14 bases lay between the germline ends. CDR3 sequence reads: CASSYSYGDLHTQYF. As DNA, the CDR3 is TGTGCCAGCAGTTACTCGTACGGTGATCTGCATACGCAGTATTTT.